Below are 19 T cell receptor beta chains sequenced from a single sample in a study of cytomegalovirus exposure and HLA in healthy donors. Researchers ran the PCR with 60 Vbeta and 13 Jbeta primers. The table came from immunoSEQ multiplex PCR; TCRdb's copy has only in-frame clones and leaves some out. The listing records 68,000 or so clones. Sequencing was carried out using PBMCs. The receptors derive from a boy between 10 and 17 years old in good health and CMV-seronegative.

This rearrangement joins TRBV30 to TRBJ1-6; 9 nucleotides line up with TRBD1. This CDR3 comprises 14 residues. Trimming cost V 7 bases and J 6 bases; bases outside gene matches: 7. Germline-derived CDR1 and CDR2 are GTSNPN and SVGIG (reference sequence). The chain's CDR3 is CALKGQGFNSPLHF. The CDR3 nucleotides read TGTGCCTTGAAGGGACAGGGTTTTAATTCACCCCTCCACTTT.

The chain recombines TRBV9 with TRBJ1-3; the D is unclear. Trimming took 3 bases from V and 3 from J, leaving 13 bases between them. The CDR3 is 15 amino acids. Per the germline V gene, CDR1 is SGDLS and CDR2 is YYNGEE. CDR3 loop: CASSGPGVVGNTIYF. The CDR3 DNA reads as TGTGCCAGCAGCGGACCAGGTGTGGTTGGAAACACCATATATTTT.

The chain has TRBV5-1 and TRBJ2-1; the match to TRBD2 covers 11 bases. Germline V gene sequence: CDR1 SGHRS, CDR2 YFSETQ. The CDR3 is 16 residues long. J gave up 8 bases and V 0 bases, and 7 bases lay outside the gene matches. CDR3 residues: CASSLGVAGGRDEQFF. DNA of the CDR3: TGCGCCAGCAGCTTGGGCGTAGCGGGGGGGCGCGATGAGCAGTTCTTC.

This chain uses TRBV5-1 with TRBJ2-4; 13 bases fit TRBD2. Trimming took 3 bases from V and 8 from J; bases not matched to a gene: 5. Germline V gene lookup returns CDR1 SGHRS and CDR2 YFSETQ. The CDR3 runs to 15 residues. CDR3 sequence: CASSWGLAGTDIQYF. CDR3 bases: TGCGCCAGCAGCTGGGGACTAGCGGGAACGGACATTCAGTACTTC.

The rearrangement links TRBV18 to TRBJ1-4; D might be TRBD1 (5 bases). The CDR3 consists of 15 residues. The V gene's germline CDR1 is KGHSH and CDR2 LQKENI. Trimming took off 3 bases at V and 5 bases at J, with 13 bases between the two ends. CDR3 DNA sequence: TGTGCCAGCTCACCGGGTACAGGTGGAAATGAAAAACTGTTTTTT. It encodes CASSPGTGGNEKLFF.

V is TRBV30 and J is TRBJ2-7; D uncertain. Per germline, CDR1 GTSNPN and CDR2 SVGIG (reference sequence). This CDR3 is built from 14 residues. V shed 3 bases and J shed 0 bases, with 12 bases lying between them. The CDR3 DNA reads as TGTGCCTGGAGAAGGTTACGGAGCTCCTACGAGCAGTACTTC. Protein sequence: CAWRRLRSSYEQYF.

The CDR3 protein is CASLQGDNEQFF. CDR3 bases: TGTGCCAGCCTTCAGGGGGACAATGAGCAGTTCTTC. The chain couples TRBV4-2 to TRBJ2-1; 7 nucleotides match TRBD1. The CDR3 is made up of 12 amino acids. Germline CDR1 reads LGHNA; CDR2 reads YNFKEQ. The V and J ends lost 8 bases and 5 bases, in that order; junction bases with no gene match: 3.

The rearrangement joins TRBV9 to TRBJ2-1, with D possibly matching TRBD1 (5 bases). The length of the CDR3 is 13 residues. V lost 0 bases and J 9 bases, leaving 10 bases between the germline ends. Germline CDR1 SGDLS, CDR2 YYNGEE. The CDR3 DNA reads as TGTGCCAGCAGCGTAGGGGGCGGCGCTGAGCAGTTCTTC. Residues: CASSVGGGAEQFF.

This chain connects TRBV13 to TRBJ2-1; 13 bases fit TRBD2. This CDR3 comprises 15 residues. J lost 7 bases, V lost 5 bases, and 5 bases had no gene match. Germline V CDR1 and CDR2: PRHDT, FYEKMQ (reference sequence). The CDR3 DNA reads TGTGCCAGCAGCCAGGGACTAGCGGGAAGGAATGAGCAGTTCTTC. This translates into CASSQGLAGRNEQFF. The whole variable domain, filled in from reference TRBV13 and TRBJ2-1, reads AAGVIQSPRHLIKEKRETATLKCYPIPRHDTVYWYQQGPGQDPQFLISFYEKMQSDKGSIPDRFSAQQFSDYHSELNMSSLELGDSALYFCASSQGLAGRNEQFFGPGTRLTVL.

The rearrangement uses TRBV11-1 and TRBJ1-2; D is perhaps TRBD1 (6 bases). This CDR3 contains 14 residues. The germline CDR1 and CDR2 sequences are SGHAT and FQDESV (reference sequence). Trimming pared 5 bases from V and 7 bases from J, leaving 17 bases between. This chain's CDR3 is CASSVQGFGGGYTF. CDR3 nucleotides: TGTGCCAGCAGCGTACAGGGTTTCGGTGGTGGCTACACCTTC.

The CDR3 protein is CASSSDLPGAEAFF. The CDR3 DNA follows: TGTGCCAGCAGCTCAGACCTCCCCGGGGCTGAAGCTTTCTTT. The chain uses TRBV11-3 and TRBJ1-1, with D hard to call. Deletions cut 4 bases from V and 6 bases from J, with 15 bases between. Germline CDR1 SGHNT, CDR2 YENEEA. The CDR3 totals 14 residues.

This rearrangement joins TRBV6-5 to TRBJ2-5, with 9 bases that match TRBD1. The assigned J gene may be wrong: the sequence end matches TRBJ2-7 better. CDR1 is MNHEY, CDR2 SVGAGI, per germline. This CDR3 has 14 amino acids. Here the CDR3 reads CASSHGTGNYEQYF. CDR3 sequence (DNA): TGTGCCAGCAGCCACGGGACAGGGAACTACGAGCAGTACTTC.

J is TRBJ2-1 and V is TRBV5-1; 8 bases map to TRBD1. Losses at the gene ends were 2 bases for V and 6 bases for J; bases not matched to a gene: 7. The CDR3 runs 15 residues. Germline V lookup: CDR1 SGHRS, CDR2 YFSETQ. Here the CDR3 DNA reads TGCGCCAGCAGCTTACTACAGACAGGGGCCAATGAGCAGTTCTTC. Protein sequence: CASSLLQTGANEQFF.

J is TRBJ2-5 and V is TRBV7-2, with 7 bases that match TRBD2. Germline V gene sequence: CDR1 SGHTA, CDR2 FQGNSA. The CDR3 sequence is 14 residues long. Trimming cost V 8 bases and J 4 bases; bases outside gene matches: 10. DNA of the CDR3: TGTGCCAGCGGCATAGCGGGCGCTATAGAGACCCAGTACTTC. Amino acids: CASGIAGAIETQYF. Complete variable domain (other parts from reference TRBV7-2 and TRBJ2-5): GAGVSQSPSNKVTEKGKDVELRCDPISGHTALYWYRQSLGQGLEFLIYFQGNSAPDKSGLPSDRFSAERTGGSVSTLTIQRTQQEDSAVYLCASGIAGAIETQYFGPGTRLLVL.

The chain uses TRBV5-1 and TRBJ1-6, with D possibly being TRBD1 (6 bases). The CDR3 is 16 residues long. Trimming pared 0 bases from V and 8 bases from J, leaving 15 bases between. CDR1 and CDR2 from the germline V gene are SGHRS and YFSETQ. For the CDR3, the DNA is TGCGCCAGCAGCTTGGGCGCGGCAGGGGATCATTCACCCCTCCACTTT. Translating it yields CASSLGAAGDHSPLHF.

This chain connects TRBV7-8 to TRBJ1-2; weak D call: TRBD1 (6 bases). This CDR3 spans 13 amino acids. Trimming left V 6 bases short and J 7 bases short, with 15 bases between. The germline gives CDR1 SGHVS, CDR2 FQNEAQ. For the CDR3, the DNA is TGTGCCAGCAGAGGGGGGGTGCAGGGTGGCTACACCTTC. This translates into CASRGGVQGGYTF.

The chain has TRBV9 and TRBJ1-5; TRBD1 aligns across 7 bases. The CDR3 spans 14 residues. Germline assignment: CDR1 SGDLS and CDR2 YYNGEE. Trimming cost V 4 bases and J 3 bases; bases outside gene matches: 4. DNA for the CDR3: TGTGCCAGCAGCCCGGGACAGATCAATCAGCCCCAGCATTTT. Translation: CASSPGQINQPQHF.

Written as DNA, the CDR3 is TGTGCCAGTAGTATGCGGGACAGGGATGCCATTGGCTACACCTTC. This encodes CASSMRDRDAIGYTF. The chain joins TRBV19 to TRBJ1-2; 9 bases agree with TRBD1. V dropped 3 bases and J dropped 7; count of bases not matched to a gene: 9. Germline CDR1 reads LNHDA; CDR2 reads SQIVND (reference sequence). The CDR3 length is 15 residues.

The rearrangement links TRBV6-6 to TRBJ2-7, with a possible D match to TRBD1 (6 bases). V shed 8 bases and J shed 1 base, with 9 bases lying between them. Germline V gene data show CDR1 as MNHNY and CDR2 as SVGAGI (reference sequence). This CDR3 is built from 12 residues. The CDR3 is CASGQGSYEQYF. The CDR3 coding sequence is TGTGCCAGCGGGCAGGGGTCCTACGAGCAGTACTTC.